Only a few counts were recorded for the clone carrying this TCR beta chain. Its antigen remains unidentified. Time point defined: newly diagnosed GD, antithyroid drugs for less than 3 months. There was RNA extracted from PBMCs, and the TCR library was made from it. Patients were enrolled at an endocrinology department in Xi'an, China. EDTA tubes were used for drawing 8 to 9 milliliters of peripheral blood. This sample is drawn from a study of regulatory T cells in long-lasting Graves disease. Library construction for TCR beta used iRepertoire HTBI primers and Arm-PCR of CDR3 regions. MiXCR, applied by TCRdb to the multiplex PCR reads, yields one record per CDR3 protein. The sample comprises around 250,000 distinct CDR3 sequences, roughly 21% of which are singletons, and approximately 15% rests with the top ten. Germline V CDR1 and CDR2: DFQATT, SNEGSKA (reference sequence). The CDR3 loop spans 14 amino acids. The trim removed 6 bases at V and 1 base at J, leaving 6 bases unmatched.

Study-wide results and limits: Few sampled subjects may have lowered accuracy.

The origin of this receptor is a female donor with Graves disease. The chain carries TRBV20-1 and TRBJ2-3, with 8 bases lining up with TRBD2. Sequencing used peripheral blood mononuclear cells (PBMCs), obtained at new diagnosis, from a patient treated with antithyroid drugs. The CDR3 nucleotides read TGCAGTGCGAACGCAGCGGGGGGCACAGATACGCAGTATTTT. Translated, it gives CSANAAGGTDTQYF.